This T cell receptor beta chain was documented in a study of cytomegalovirus exposure and HLA in healthy donors listed by TCRdb under 2017. Context from the whole study: According to a later analysis, the approximately 120 validation repertoires were produced on the same platform as the approximately 690 repertoires of the first cohort. A separate validation cohort of over 95 different subjects was used in addition to the approximately 670-subject first cohort. The aim of the study was to test whether cataloging public T cell receptors could identify signatures of past pathogen exposure. To predict cytomegalovirus infection status, the study brought together high-throughput TCR immunosequencing, statistical association of individual TCRs with disease status, and machine learning.

The donors belonged to the validation cohort of around 120 subjects, which was separate from the approximately 610-subject first cohort. Turning to this clone: Its antigen is unknown. The record has no base qualities; no much larger clone is one base away.

The cysteine opens and the phenylalanine closes a CDR3 of 15 amino acids. Just the 45-base CDR3 DNA is kept, in frame starting at base 1. CDR1 and CDR2, looked up from the germline V gene, are SQVTM and ANQGSEA. V is shortened by 2 bases, J by 2 bases, and the region joining them spans 15 bases. The paper's findings and limits, for the study overall: A total of around 150 TCR beta chains were listed by the study as associated with cytomegalovirus. In a later analysis, TCRs clustered in the first cohort were found to also tend to co-occur in the approximately 110 validation repertoires, with over 90% of cluster scores above 0. In vitro tests confirmed that a few of the cytomegalovirus-associated TCR beta chains recognize cytomegalovirus antigens. A later analysis had no HLA typing for the validation cohort, so co-occurrence there was scored across all 110 or so repertoires. While some public TCRs were present in many individuals, most TCR sequences turned up only very rarely across donors. According to the authors, the approach could potentially be generalized to other disease states and immunological phenotypes. Cytomegalovirus status was reported to be diagnosed by the classifier with high specificity and sensitivity in both the original and validation cohorts.

Libraries came from the immunoSEQ multiplex PCR assay. Under the source paper's analysis protocol: To diagnose cytomegalovirus status from the catalog of TCR beta chain sequences, a statistical classification framework was built. Held by TCRdb, this immuneACCESS table contains in-frame sequences only and omits some clones. Under half of the omission traces to an unresolved V gene where checked; the cause of the rest is unknown. The DNA gave D and trimming, while V, J and clone size come from that table. This sample lists fewer than 250,000 clones; 80% to 90% were detected once. The ten largest clonotypes hold approximately 2% of the sample.

The chain is assembled from TRBV29-1 and TRBJ2-5; a weak D assignment points to TRBD2 (6 bases agree). The receptor's source is a woman aged 18-35 years in good health and CMV-seropositive. The source material was PBMCs. The bases read TGCAGCGTTGAAACGGTGCAGGGAGGTCAAGAGACCCAGTACTTC. Protein translation: CSVETVQGGQETQYF. The entire variable domain, with the stretches around the CDR3 drawn from the reference TRBV29-1 and TRBJ2-5 proteins, is SAVISQKPSRDICQRGTSLTIQCQVDSQVTMMFWYRQQPGQSLTLIATANQGSEATYESGFVIDKFPISRPNLTFSTLTVSNMSPEDSSIYLCSVETVQGGQETQYFGPGTRLLVL.